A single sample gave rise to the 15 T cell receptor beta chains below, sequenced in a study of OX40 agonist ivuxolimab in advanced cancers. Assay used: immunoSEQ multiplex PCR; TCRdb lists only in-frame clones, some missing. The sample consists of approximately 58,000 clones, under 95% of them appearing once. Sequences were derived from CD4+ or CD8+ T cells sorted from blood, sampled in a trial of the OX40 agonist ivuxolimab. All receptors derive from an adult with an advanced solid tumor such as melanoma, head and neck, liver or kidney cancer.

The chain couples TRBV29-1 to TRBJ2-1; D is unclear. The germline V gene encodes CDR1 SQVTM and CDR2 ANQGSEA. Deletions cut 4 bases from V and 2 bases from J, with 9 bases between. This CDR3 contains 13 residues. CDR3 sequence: CSVVSATYNEQFF. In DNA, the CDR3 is TGCAGCGTTGTAAGCGCGACCTACAATGAGCAGTTCTTC.

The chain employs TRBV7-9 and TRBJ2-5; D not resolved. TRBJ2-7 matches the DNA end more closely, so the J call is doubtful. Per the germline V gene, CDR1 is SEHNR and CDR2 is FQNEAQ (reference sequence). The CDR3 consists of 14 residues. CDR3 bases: TGTGCCAGCAGCTTCGGGCCGCCCAACCACGAGCAGTACTTC. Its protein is CASSFGPPNHEQYF.

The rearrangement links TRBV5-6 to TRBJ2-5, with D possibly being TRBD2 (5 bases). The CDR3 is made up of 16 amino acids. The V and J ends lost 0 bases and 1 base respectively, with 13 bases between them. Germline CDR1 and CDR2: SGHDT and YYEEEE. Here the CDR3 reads CASSLEWTLGQETQYF. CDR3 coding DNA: TGTGCCAGCAGCTTGGAATGGACTTTGGGCCAAGAGACCCAGTACTTC.

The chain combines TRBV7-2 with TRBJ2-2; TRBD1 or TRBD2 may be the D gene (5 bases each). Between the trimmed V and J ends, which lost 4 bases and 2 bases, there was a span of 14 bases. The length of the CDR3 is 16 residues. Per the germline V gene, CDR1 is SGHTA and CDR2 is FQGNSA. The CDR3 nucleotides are TGTGCCAGCAGCTGGACCGGGACGGCTAACACCGGGGAGCTGTTTTTT. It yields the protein CASSWTGTANTGELFF.

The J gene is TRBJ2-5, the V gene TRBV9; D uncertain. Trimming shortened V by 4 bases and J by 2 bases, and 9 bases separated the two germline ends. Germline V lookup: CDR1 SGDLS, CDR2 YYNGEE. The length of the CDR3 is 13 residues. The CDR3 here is CASSLGKQETQYF. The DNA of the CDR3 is TGTGCCAGCAGCCTTGGGAAACAAGAGACCCAGTACTTC.

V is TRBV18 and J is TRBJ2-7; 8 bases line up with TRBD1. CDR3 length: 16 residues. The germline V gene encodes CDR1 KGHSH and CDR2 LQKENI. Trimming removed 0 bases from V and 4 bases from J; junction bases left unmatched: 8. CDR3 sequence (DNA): TGTGCCAGCTCACCACCGCAAGGGACAGGTCTTTACGAGCAGTACTTC. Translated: CASSPPQGTGLYEQYF.

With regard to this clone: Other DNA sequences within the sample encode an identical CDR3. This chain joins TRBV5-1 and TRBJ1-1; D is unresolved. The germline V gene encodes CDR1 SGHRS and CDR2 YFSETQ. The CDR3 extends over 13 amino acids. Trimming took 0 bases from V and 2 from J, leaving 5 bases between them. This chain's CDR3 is CASSLGGNTEAFF. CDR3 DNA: TGCGCCAGCAGCTTGGGGGGAAACACTGAAGCTTTCTTT. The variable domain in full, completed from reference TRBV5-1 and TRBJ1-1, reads KAGVTQTPRYLIKTRGQQVTLSCSPISGHRSVSWYQQTPGQGLQFLFEYFSETQRNKGNFPGRFSGRQFSNSRSEMNVSTLELGDSALYLCASSLGGNTEAFFGQGTRLTVV.

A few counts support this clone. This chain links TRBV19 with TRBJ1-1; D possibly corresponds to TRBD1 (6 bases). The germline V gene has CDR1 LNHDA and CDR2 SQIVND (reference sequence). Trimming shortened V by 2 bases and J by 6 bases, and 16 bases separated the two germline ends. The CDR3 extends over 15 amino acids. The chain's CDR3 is CASSIRQAQRSEAFF. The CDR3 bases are TGTGCCAGTAGTATACGACAGGCCCAGAGGTCTGAAGCTTTCTTT.

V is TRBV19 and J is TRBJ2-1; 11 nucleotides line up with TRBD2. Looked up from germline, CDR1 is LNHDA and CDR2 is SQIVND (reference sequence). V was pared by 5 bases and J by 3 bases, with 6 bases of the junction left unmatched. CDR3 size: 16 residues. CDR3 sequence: CASSRSGRGIYNEQFF. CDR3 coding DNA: TGTGCCAGTAGTCGTAGCGGGAGGGGAATCTACAATGAGCAGTTCTTC.

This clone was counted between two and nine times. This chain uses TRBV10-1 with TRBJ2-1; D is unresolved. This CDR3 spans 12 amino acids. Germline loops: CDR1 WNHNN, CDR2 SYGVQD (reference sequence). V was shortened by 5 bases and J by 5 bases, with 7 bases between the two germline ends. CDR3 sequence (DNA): TGCGCCAGCAGTATTACGAACAATGAGCAGTTCTTC. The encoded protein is CASSITNNEQFF.

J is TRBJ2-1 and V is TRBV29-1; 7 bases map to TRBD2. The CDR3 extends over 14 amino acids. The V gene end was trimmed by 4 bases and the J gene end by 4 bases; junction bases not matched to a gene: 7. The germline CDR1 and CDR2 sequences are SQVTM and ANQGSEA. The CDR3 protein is CSVGRDYLYNEQFF. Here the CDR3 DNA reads TGCAGCGTTGGGCGGGACTACCTTTACAATGAGCAGTTCTTC.

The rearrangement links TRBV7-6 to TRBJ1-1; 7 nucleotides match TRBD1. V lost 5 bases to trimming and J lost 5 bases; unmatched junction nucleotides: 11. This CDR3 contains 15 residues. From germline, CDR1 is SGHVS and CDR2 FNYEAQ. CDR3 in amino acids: CASSPGGTLGTEAFF. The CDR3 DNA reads TGTGCCAGCAGCCCAGGGGGGACACTGGGTACTGAAGCTTTCTTT. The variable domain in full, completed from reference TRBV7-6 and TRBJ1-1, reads GAGVSQSPRYKVTKRGQDVALRCDPISGHVSLYWYRQALGQGPEFLTYFNYEAQQDKSGLPNDRFSAERPEGSISTLTIQRTEQRDSAMYRCASSPGGTLGTEAFFGQGTRLTVV.

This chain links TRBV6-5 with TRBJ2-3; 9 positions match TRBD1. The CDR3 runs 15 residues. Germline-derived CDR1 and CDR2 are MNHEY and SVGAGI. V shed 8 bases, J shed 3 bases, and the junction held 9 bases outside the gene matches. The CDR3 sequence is CASGSQGATTDTQYF. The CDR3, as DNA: TGTGCCAGCGGATCACAGGGGGCGACTACAGATACGCAGTATTTT.

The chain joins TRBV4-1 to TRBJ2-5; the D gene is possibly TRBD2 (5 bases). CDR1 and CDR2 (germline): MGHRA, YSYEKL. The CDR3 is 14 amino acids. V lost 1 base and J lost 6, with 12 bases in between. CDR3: CASSQVGVQKTQYF. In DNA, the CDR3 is TGCGCCAGCAGCCAAGTCGGGGTCCAGAAGACCCAGTACTTC.

As DNA, the CDR3 is TGTGCCAGCAGCCAGACAGTCGGGGGACACGGCGAGCAGTACTTC. It encodes CASSQTVGGHGEQYF. V gene TRBV4-2 combines with J gene TRBJ2-7; the D call may be TRBD1 or TRBD2 (6 bases each). Per germline, CDR1 LGHNA and CDR2 YNFKEQ. V dropped 3 bases and J dropped 6 bases, with 18 bases sitting between them. The CDR3 runs 15 residues.